The next 18 T cell receptor beta chains were all read from a single sample in a study of T cells in Graves' hyperthyroidism and ophthalmopathy. Amplified TCR beta CDR3 regions derived from RNA transcripts. HTBI primers were employed in a first-round RT-PCR of the TCR CDR3. TCRdb re-called the multiplex PCR reads through MiXCR, storing one row per CDR3 protein. The table records some 300,000 distinct CDR3 sequences, 16% of them present only once. Sequenced: blood. Receptor source: a man aged 25 to 40 with Graves' hyperthyroidism.

On this clonotype: A single base separates this from a much larger clone, so it may be a read error. The genes are TRBV7-2 and TRBJ2-7; the D is unclear. Deletions cut 4 bases from V and 5 bases from J, with 12 bases between. This CDR3 is built from 13 residues. CDR1 is SGHTA and CDR2 is FQGNSA in the germline V gene. Written as DNA, the CDR3 is TGTGCCAGCAGCTCCCGGACCGCCCACGAGCAGTACTTC. Protein: CASSSRTAHEQYF.

This sequence joins TRBV11-1 and TRBJ1-1, with D possibly matching TRBD1 (6 bases). V lost 6 bases and J 8 bases, leaving 16 bases between the germline ends. In germline, CDR1 is SGHAT, CDR2 FQDESV (reference sequence). The CDR3 is made up of 13 amino acids. CDR3 bases: TGTGCCAGCAGTCATGGGGGGGCCTCCGAAGCTTTCTTT. Its protein product is CASSHGGASEAFF.

In this sample, this clonotype turned up many times. V and J are TRBV30 and TRBJ2-7; D possibly uses TRBD1 or TRBD2 (6 bases each). Germline CDR1 is GTSNPN and CDR2 is SVGIG (reference sequence). The CDR3 has 13 amino acids. The germline V and J ends were trimmed by 1 base and 5 bases, with 12 bases remaining between them. CDR3 region: CAWSDRGPHEQYF. As DNA, the CDR3 is TGTGCCTGGAGTGACCGGGGGCCCCACGAGCAGTACTTC. Filled out from reference TRBV30 and TRBJ2-7, the complete variable domain reads SQTIHQWPATLVQPVGSPLSLECTVEGTSNPNLYWYRQAAGRGLQLLFYSVGIGQISSEVPQNLSASRPQDRQFILSSKKLLLSDSGFYLCAWSDRGPHEQYFGPGTRLTVT.

A few counts support this clonotype. V and J are TRBV11-3 and TRBJ1-2, with D possibly matching TRBD1 (5 bases). CDR3 length equals 15 residues. The V end lost 5 bases, the J end lost 6 bases, and 19 bases lay between the germline ends. Germline V gene lookup returns CDR1 SGHNT and CDR2 YENEEA. The CDR3 DNA reads TGTGCCAGCAGCCGATCGGGGGGGATAATTGATGGCTACACCTTC. This gives the protein CASSRSGGIIDGYTF.

The V gene is TRBV6-1, the J gene TRBJ2-7; 10 bases align to TRBD2. The CDR3 loop spans 15 amino acids. V lost 10 bases and J lost 3; bases outside the gene matches: 12. In germline, CDR1 is MNHNS, CDR2 SASEGT. The CDR3 reads CANTLAASGSYEQYF. CDR3 nucleotides: TGTGCCAACACCTTGGCGGCTAGCGGGAGCTACGAGCAGTACTTC.

This clonotype was seen repeatedly, ten times or more. CDR3 bases: TGTGCCACGCAGACAGGGAGCTCCTACAATGAGCAGTTCTTC. This encodes CATQTGSSYNEQFF. The rearrangement uses TRBV15 and TRBJ2-1, with 7 nucleotides matching TRBD1. Germline loops: CDR1 LNHNV, CDR2 YYDKDF (reference sequence). This CDR3 region has 14 residues. The junction had 5 bases not matched to a gene; V was cut back by 9 bases and J by 0 bases.

This clonotype was observed at least ten times. The chain joins TRBV11-2 to TRBJ2-1, with 11 nucleotides matching TRBD2. Trimming cost V 4 bases and J 5 bases; bases outside gene matches: 7. This CDR3 has 16 residues. Germline V CDR1 and CDR2: SGHAT, FQNNGV. The CDR3 spells CASSSTTSGRNNEQFF. The DNA of the CDR3 is TGTGCCAGCAGCTCAACCACTAGCGGGAGAAACAATGAGCAGTTCTTC.

J is TRBJ1-1 and V is TRBV20-1, with TRBD1 identical over 7 bases. The germline V gene encodes CDR1 DFQATT and CDR2 SNEGSKA (reference sequence). The CDR3 is 14 amino acids. The V gene end was trimmed by 7 bases and the J gene end by 1 base; junction bases not matched to a gene: 9. CDR3 in DNA: TGCAGTGTACAAGGGGGCTTAACGAACACTGAAGCTTTCTTT. This translates into CSVQGGLTNTEAFF.

V and J are TRBV6-1 and TRBJ1-3; 10 bases line up with TRBD1. J lost 3 bases, V lost 7 bases, and 6 bases had no gene match. This CDR3 has 15 residues. Germline CDR1 MNHNS, CDR2 SASEGT. In DNA, the CDR3 is TGTGCCAGCATGACAGGGGGCACAATTGGAAACACCATATATTTT. Translated: CASMTGGTIGNTIYF.

Notes on this clonotype: A single base separates this from a much larger clone, so it may be a read error. The chain couples TRBV27 to TRBJ2-1; D is unclear. Trimming shortened V by 0 bases and J by 10 bases, and 13 bases separated the two germline ends. The length of the CDR3 is 14 residues. Germline CDR1 reads MNHEY; CDR2 reads SMNVEV (reference sequence). CDR3 DNA sequence: TGTGCCAGCAGTTTATCAGGGTCCCCCTACGAGCAGTTCTTC. Translation gives CASSLSGSPYEQFF.

This chain links TRBV29-1 with TRBJ1-2; tentative D call: TRBD1 (6 bases). The CDR3 sequence is 13 residues long. V gave up 1 base and J gave up 4 bases, with 10 bases separating them. Germline CDR1 SQVTM, CDR2 ANQGSEA. CDR3 loop: CSVEGTVPYGYTF. CDR3 in DNA: TGCAGCGTTGAAGGGACAGTTCCCTATGGCTACACCTTC.

This clonotype was seen ten or more times. The V gene is TRBV7-2, the J gene TRBJ2-7; 7 bases line up with TRBD2. The CDR3 has 13 residues. J gave up 4 bases and V 4 bases, and 4 bases lay outside the gene matches. Germline CDR1 and CDR2: SGHTA and FQGNSA. This chain's CDR3 is CASSSQGGYEQYF. CDR3 bases: TGTGCCAGCAGCTCGCAGGGAGGGTACGAGCAGTACTTC.

This clonotype was seen a handful of times. The chain carries TRBV28 and TRBJ1-1; maybe TRBD1 (5 bases). Germline values: CDR1 MDHEN, CDR2 SYDVKM. The germline V and J ends were trimmed by 5 bases and 6 bases, with 16 bases remaining between them. The CDR3 consists of 14 residues. CDR3 loop: CASSPMDGAAEAFF. CDR3 sequence (DNA): TGTGCCAGCAGTCCTATGGACGGGGCAGCTGAAGCTTTCTTT.

Many counts were recorded for this clonotype. The chain is built from TRBV6-1 and TRBJ2-1, with no clear D. CDR3 length equals 15 residues. The V end was cut by 1 base, the J end by 4 bases, with 11 bases between. Germline V lookup: CDR1 MNHNS, CDR2 SASEGT. CDR3 in DNA: TGTGCCAGCAGTGAAGAATTAGTTTCGTACAATGAGCAGTTCTTC. This gives the protein CASSEELVSYNEQFF.

This clonotype has at least ten counts. The V and J genes are TRBV3-1 and TRBJ2-7; TRBD1 matches 9 bases. Germline lookup yields CDR1 LGHDT and CDR2 YNNKEL (reference sequence). Trimming removed 1 base from V and 8 bases from J; junction bases left unmatched: 6. There are 14 residues in the CDR3. CDR3 sequence (DNA): TGTGCCAGCAGCCAAGGGGGACAGGGAGTCAAGCAGTACTTC. It translates to CASSQGGQGVKQYF.

The chain employs TRBV5-6 and TRBJ2-1, with 10 bases that match TRBD1. Germline values: CDR1 SGHDT, CDR2 YYEEEE. Trimming at V came to 1 base and at J to 5 bases, leaving 3 bases not matched to a gene. The CDR3 extends over 15 amino acids. The DNA for the CDR3 is TGTGCCAGCAGCTTGCTGGACAGGGGGAACAATGAGCAGTTCTTC. It translates to CASSLLDRGNNEQFF.

This clonotype has at least ten counts. V is TRBV2 and J is TRBJ2-7, with D perhaps TRBD1 (5 bases). CDR1 SNHLY and CDR2 FYNNEI come from the germline V gene. V was trimmed by 9 bases and J by 0 bases, leaving 12 bases between them. This CDR3 has 13 amino acids. Here the CDR3 reads CARRQTPSYEQYF. The CDR3 coding sequence is TGTGCCAGACGACAGACACCCTCCTACGAGCAGTACTTC. Full variable domain (missing parts from reference TRBV2 and TRBJ2-7): EPEVTQTPSHQVTQMGQEVILRCVPISNHLYFYWYRQILGQKVEFLVSFYNNEISEKSEIFDDQFSVERPDGSNFTLKIRSTKLEDSAMYFCARRQTPSYEQYFGPGTRLTVT.

The gene calls are TRBV10-3 and TRBJ1-2; D is possibly TRBD1 (5 bases). V was pared by 6 bases and J by 3 bases, with 11 bases between. This CDR3 region has 13 residues. Germline loops: CDR1 ENHRY, CDR2 SYGVKD. CDR3 sequence reads: CAISQGTDYGYTF. As DNA, the CDR3 is TGTGCCATCAGCCAAGGGACGGACTATGGCTACACCTTC.